The 21 T cell receptor beta chains below all came from one sample that was sequenced in a study of blood T cells in healthy people across ages. Then a second PCR, running roughly 7 to 11 cycles, was carried out with a sample-barcoded 5' primer and a J-beta primer mix. TCRdb fed the 5' RACE reads into MiXCR, producing one record per CDR3 protein. The sample contains roughly 1,300,000 distinct CDR3 sequences, around 55% of which appear only once. Sequenced input: blood. Receptors originate from a man aged 18 to 29 in good health.

This clonotype was found a few times. V usage is TRBV7-8 and J usage is TRBJ2-5; the match to TRBD2 covers 8 bases. Germline lookup yields CDR1 SGHVS and CDR2 FQNEAQ. The CDR3 sequence is 15 residues long. V lost 4 bases, J lost 1 base, and 5 bases stayed unmatched. The CDR3 region is CASSSSGRSQETQYF. DNA for the CDR3: TGTGCCAGCAGCTCTAGCGGGCGATCCCAAGAGACCCAGTACTTC.

The V and J genes are TRBV5-1 and TRBJ1-1; a weak D match, TRBD1 (5 bases). Germline assignment: CDR1 SGHRS and CDR2 YFSETQ. This CDR3 has 14 residues. The V end lost 2 bases, the J end lost 3 bases, and 11 bases lay between the germline ends. CDR3 sequence reads: CASSLGLGDTEAFF. CDR3 bases: TGCGCCAGCAGCTTAGGCCTGGGGGACACTGAAGCTTTCTTT.

The DNA of the CDR3 is TGTGCCAGCAGCTCCCGGGACTTGAGCACAGATACGCAGTATTTT. This codes for CASSSRDLSTDTQYF. The J gene is TRBJ2-3, the V gene TRBV7-8; possible D gene TRBD2, 6 bases. The V gene lost 4 bases and the J gene lost 0 bases, with 11 bases spanning the gap. The CDR3 runs to 15 residues. CDR1 SGHVS and CDR2 FQNEAQ come from the germline V gene. Full variable domain (missing parts from reference TRBV7-8 and TRBJ2-3): GAGVSQSPRYKVAKRGQDVALRCDPISGHVSLFWYQQALGQGPEFLTYFQNEAQLDKSGLPSDRFFAERPEGSVSTLKIQRTQQEDSAVYLCASSSRDLSTDTQYFGPGTRLTVL.

This clonotype came up a few times. This chain connects TRBV5-1 to TRBJ2-1; D call uncertain. Germline CDR1 SGHRS, CDR2 YFSETQ. The CDR3 runs 13 residues. V lost 3 bases, J lost 8 bases, and 12 bases lay in between. The CDR3 region is CASSSMPNDEQFF. DNA for the CDR3: TGCGCCAGCAGCTCGATGCCGAACGATGAGCAGTTCTTC.

The chain uses TRBV5-1 and TRBJ2-7, with D perhaps TRBD2 (5 bases). V gave up 0 bases and J gave up 3 bases, with 10 bases separating them. This CDR3 spans 14 amino acids. Germline-derived CDR1 and CDR2 are SGHRS and YFSETQ. CDR3 nucleotides: TGCGCCAGCAGCTTGGCCCAGCGGTACTACGAGCAGTACTTC. Protein: CASSLAQRYYEQYF.

The rearrangement joins TRBV24-1 to TRBJ2-1, with 13 nucleotides matching TRBD2. The J segment lost 4 bases and the V segment lost 5 bases, leaving 13 bases of the junction unmatched. Germline V gives CDR1 KGHDR, CDR2 SFDVKD. The CDR3 spans 19 residues. The CDR3 loop reads CATSGGPGLAGSGYNEQFF. The DNA for the CDR3 is TGTGCCACCAGTGGTGGGCCGGGACTAGCGGGATCGGGTTACAATGAGCAGTTCTTC.

This chain joins TRBV10-3 and TRBJ1-1, with D tentatively TRBD1 (5 bases). The germline V gene encodes CDR1 ENHRY and CDR2 SYGVKD. CDR3 size: 13 residues. The V end was cut by 8 bases, the J end by 3 bases, with 13 bases between. CDR3 coding DNA: TGTGCCATCTTTGGGGGGGTGGACACTGAAGCTTTCTTT. Translation gives CAIFGGVDTEAFF.

The gene calls are TRBV6-1 and TRBJ2-7; 9 bases align to TRBD2. Germline trimming cut 6 bases from V and 0 bases from J; bases unmatched to any gene: 12. The CDR3 covers 17 residues. Germline V CDR1 and CDR2: MNHNS, SASEGT. Written as DNA, the CDR3 is TGTGCCAGCAGACAAACTAGCGGGCGCACCAGCTCCTACGAGCAGTACTTC. Amino acids: CASRQTSGRTSSYEQYF.

V is TRBV4-2 and J is TRBJ2-4; D not certain. With the DNA end fitting TRBJ2-7 better, the J assignment may be wrong. Per the germline V gene, CDR1 is LGHNA and CDR2 is YNFKEQ. The CDR3 extends over 14 amino acids. The CDR3 is CASSQDLGIPEQYF. The CDR3, as DNA: TGTGCCAGCAGCCAAGATCTAGGAATCCCCGAGCAGTACTTC.

A remark on this clonotype: Relative to the germline gene, one junction end is altered; a read error may explain this. The genes are TRBV2 and TRBJ2-3; perhaps TRBD2 as D (5 bases). Germline V gene sequence: CDR1 SNHLY, CDR2 FYNNEI. The CDR3 consists of 12 residues. The CDR3 DNA follows: TGCGCCAGCAGTGAATCCCTCGGGGCGCAGTATTTT. Translated, it gives CASSESLGAQYF.

The rearrangement joins TRBV24-1 to TRBJ2-1; 9 bases align to TRBD1. The junction had 8 bases not matched to a gene; V was cut back by 9 bases and J by 6 bases. This CDR3 comprises 14 residues. From germline, CDR1 is KGHDR and CDR2 SFDVKD. Written as DNA, the CDR3 is TGTGCCACCGAGACAGGGGGATCGCGCAATGAGCAGTTCTTC. This gives the protein CATETGGSRNEQFF.

This clonotype was picked up a small number of times. The chain uses TRBV20-1 and TRBJ1-6, with D uncertain. The germline V gene has CDR1 DFQATT and CDR2 SNEGSKA (reference sequence). The V end lost 6 bases, the J end lost 0 bases, and 18 bases lay between the germline ends. The CDR3 extends over 17 amino acids. CDR3 protein: CSAILPNLLSYNSPLHF. CDR3 in DNA: TGCAGTGCCATACTCCCGAACCTCCTCTCCTATAATTCACCCCTCCACTTT.

This rearrangement joins TRBV5-1 to TRBJ2-5, with 8 bases that match TRBD2. The germline gives CDR1 SGHRS, CDR2 YFSETQ. Unmatched junction bases numbered 10, after V lost 1 base and J lost 5 bases. This CDR3 is 16 amino acids long. The CDR3 reads CASSLTGGLIMETQYF. In DNA form, the CDR3 reads TGCGCCAGCAGCTTGACGGGGGGGCTGATCATGGAGACCCAGTACTTC.

This clonotype was detected a few times. This rearrangement joins TRBV12-3 or TRBV12-4 to TRBJ2-7; maybe TRBD1 (5 bases). The CDR3 runs to 12 residues. V lost 4 bases and J 7 bases, leaving 11 bases between the germline ends. The CDR3, as DNA: TGTGCCAGCAGTTCCAGGGTTCGGGAGCAGTACTTC. Translated, it gives CASSSRVREQYF.

The chain links TRBV6-2 or TRBV6-3 to TRBJ2-2; 9 bases map to TRBD1. The CDR3 length is 13 residues. Trimming at V came to 6 bases and at J to 5 bases, leaving 1 base not matched to a gene. CDR1 is MNHEY and CDR2 is SVGEGT in the germline V gene. CDR3 coding DNA: TGTGCCAGCAGGACAGGGGGGACCGGGGAGCTGTTTTTT. Protein: CASRTGGTGELFF.

This clonotype was detected a few times. The chain links TRBV29-1 to TRBJ2-1; TRBD2 matches 14 bases. Trimming at V came to 7 bases and at J to 7 bases, leaving 9 bases not matched to a gene. The germline gives CDR1 SQVTM, CDR2 ANQGSEA. CDR3 size: 15 residues. The CDR3 DNA follows: TGCAGCGCCGGAGGGGGACTAGCGGGAGTTAATGAGCAGTTCTTC. Its protein is CSAGGGLAGVNEQFF.

A few counts support this clonotype. The V and J genes are TRBV7-2 and TRBJ2-1; weak D call: TRBD2 (6 bases). With 5 bases removed from V and 2 bases from J, the gap between germline ends came to 16 bases. The germline V gene has CDR1 SGHTA and CDR2 FQGNSA. The length of the CDR3 is 16 residues. The CDR3 region is CASSLPGGAAYNEQFF. The CDR3 DNA is TGTGCCAGCAGCCTCCCCGGGGGAGCGGCCTACAATGAGCAGTTCTTC.

This sequence joins TRBV4-1 and TRBJ2-1; 8 positions agree with TRBD2. The CDR3 consists of 14 residues. The J segment lost 5 bases and the V segment lost 3 bases, leaving 3 bases of the junction unmatched. Germline CDR1 reads MGHRA; CDR2 reads YSYEKL. CDR3 sequence reads: CASSQGLGHNEQFF. CDR3 coding DNA: TGCGCCAGCAGCCAGGGACTAGGGCACAATGAGCAGTTCTTC.

This chain links TRBV20-1 with TRBJ2-7; no reliable D call. Trimming took 2 bases from V and 6 from J, leaving 8 bases between them. This CDR3 has 11 residues. Germline CDR1 and CDR2: DFQATT and SNEGSKA (reference sequence). The CDR3 spells CSARYVGEQYF. The CDR3 nucleotides are TGCAGTGCTAGATACGTTGGCGAGCAGTACTTC.

This chain joins TRBV10-1 and TRBJ2-5; D assignment may be TRBD1 or TRBD2 (7 bases each). The better agreement between TRBJ2-7 and the DNA end casts doubt on the J call. The CDR3 runs to 15 residues. Germline CDR1 is WNHNN and CDR2 is SYGVQD (reference sequence). CDR3: CASRCVAGGDYEQYF. CDR3 nucleotides: TGCGCCAGCAGATGCGTGGCAGGGGGGGACTACGAGCAGTACTTC.

In its sample, this clonotype was seen a few times. The chain employs TRBV4-1 and TRBJ1-2; 8 nucleotides match TRBD1. V was clipped by 2 bases and J by 7 bases; unmatched bases: 3. Looked up from germline, CDR1 is MGHRA and CDR2 is YSYEKL. The CDR3 has 13 amino acids. The CDR3 coding sequence is TGCGCCAGCAGCCAACCAGACAGGGGTGGCTACACCTTC. Protein: CASSQPDRGGYTF.